Described below is a single T cell receptor (beta chain) sequence and its context. This clone was detected once. The antigen it binds to is not known. No clone much larger than this one lies a single base away; base qualities are absent. Using the deep immunoSEQ assay, multiplex PCR amplified TCR CDR3 regions from genomic DNA. Extracted genomic DNA from each cell subset was distributed evenly across all wells of several immunoSEQ 96-well plates, and each plate was treated as a replicate. For sorted subsets, roughly 200 ng of genomic DNA, equivalent to 30,000 or so T cell genomes, went into each replicate PCR. Purified libraries were quantified with a Qubit 3.0 fluorometer, sized on a Bioanalyzer 2100, and re-quantified with the KAPA Library Quantification kit. A separate single-read 150-cycle Illumina NextSeq 550 flow cell was used to sequence each immunoSEQ 96-well plate. For the original study's pipeline: Because the immunoSEQ output held only junctional sequences and lacked quality scores, the filtering could not match the filtering applied to full-length reads. Sequences were annotated with PyIR, a Python wrapper for IgBLAST v1.9, and V/J genes and CDR3 were assigned using IMGT germline references. Reads were filtered out if the reads had weak V/J assignments (E-value above 1e-6), no CDR3, stop codons, out-of-frame junctions, or ambiguous translated residues. V3J clonotypes were defined as sequences sharing the same inferred V gene, J gene, and CDR3 amino acid sequence. Percentage overlap between repertoires was calculated by dividing the number of shared unique clonotypes by the size of the smaller repertoire. Richness of each repertoire was evaluated using RTK rarefaction, the Chao1 estimator, and Recon v2.1 estimates of unobserved clonotypes. Generation probabilities were computed with OLGA for all TCRbeta clonotypes obtained by the gDNA method from several donors. Entries here come from immuneACCESS through TCRdb and include only in-frame sequences with V and J called. Some clones fail to appear in such tables; in the studies checked, an unresolved V gene covers under half of the shortfall, and the cause of the remainder is unknown. D and trimming were read from the DNA, whereas the V and J calls and clone size are those reported in that table. Present in this sample are 640,000 or so clones, 55% to 75% of which were seen just once. The top ten constitute 1.8% of the sample.

The donors were healthy, HIV-negative adults with no recently reported acute infections or vaccinations. Every donor was a Caucasian adult living in Nashville, Tennessee, USA. CD4+ T cells were enriched by magnetic negative selection; naive cells were then positively selected on CD45RA, and the negative fraction formed the memory subset. Blood was collected by leukapheresis, and PBMCs were isolated by Ficoll-Histopaque density gradient centrifugation and then cryopreserved in liquid nitrogen vapor phase. Analytical flow cytometry was used to check the purity and quantity of every magnetically sorted T cell population. Each sorted fraction had its genomic DNA isolated and then quantified by UV absorbance on a Nanodrop 2000c. The data belong to a study of shared clonotypes between healthy human individuals (dated by TCRdb to between 2020 and 2021). For the wider study: A couple of women and a few men aged 18 to 49 years were included in the cohort. To estimate repertoire size and how much clonotype sharing occurs between individuals, the study deeply sequenced the blood TCR repertoires of 4 to 6 healthy adults. For each donor, CD4 naive and CD4 memory were each run on three plates, CD8 naive on two plates, and CD8 memory on one plate. To increase sequencing depth and limit assay-specific biases, different laboratories used diverse techniques to prepare libraries and sequence TCR repertoires. Each donor's leukapheresis produced roughly between about 0.8 and 8.9 billion PBMCs.

Between the V and J ends, shortened by 4 bases and 9 bases respectively, the junction contains 13 bases. CDR1 and CDR2 are read off the germline V gene as SGHAT and FQNNGV. Inclusive of the bounding cysteine and phenylalanine, the CDR3 is 13 residues long. Only CDR3 DNA remains: 39 bases, in frame from the first base. Findings and caveats that apply to the study as a whole: Sampling was restricted to blood, and TCR repertoires in tissue are likely to differ from TCR repertoires in blood. Rarefaction of sorted-subset datasets indicated incomplete sequencing despite the large sequencing depth. The small number of donors limited the genetic and exposure-history diversity represented. Compared with non-shared clonotypes, clonotypes shared by all four sorted-subset donors had higher generation probabilities. Larger estimated clonotype richness was generally found for naive subsets than for memory subsets. Sharing across a few donors was observed for around 4.8% of naive CD4, 3.5% of naive CD8, about 2.3% of memory CD4, and roughly 0.4% of memory CD8 clonotypes. Pairwise subsampling led to the expectation that sequencing depth would affect the degree of clonotype sharing among donors.

This receptor was taken from a woman younger than 45 in good health. The chain employs TRBV11-2 and TRBJ2-1; the D gene identity is not certain. The specimen was memory CD4+ T cells sorted from blood. The cell subset or site label of this sample denotes: CD45RA-negative fraction. The DNA sequence is TGTGCCAGCAGCTCCCCAGCTCTGGGTGAGCAGTTCTTC. Translated, this gives CASSSPALGEQFF.